A selection of T cell receptor beta chains follows, all from one sample in a study of OX40 agonist ivuxolimab in advanced cancers. Generated by immunoSEQ multiplex PCR, the TCRdb table keeps only in-frame clones and is missing some. The table records some 19,000 clones, about three quarters of them present only once. Sequences were derived from CD4+ or CD8+ T cells sorted from blood, sampled in a trial of the OX40 agonist ivuxolimab. The source of these receptors is an adult with an advanced solid tumor such as melanoma, head and neck, liver or kidney cancer. The CDR3 runs from the conserved cysteine through the conserved F or W. A D gene is named only where the DNA matches it firmly. Clone size is shown for a subset of rows, as once, few, many or a class of expanded clone.

j_call,v_call,clone_size,d_call,cdr3_nt,cdr3_aa
TRBJ1-3,TRBV11-3,NA,NA,TGTGCCAGCAGCTTAGGGCCAATACACACTGGAAACACCATATATTTT,CASSLGPIHTGNTIYF
TRBJ2-7,TRBV2,NA,NA,TGTGCCAGCAGAGCCACCGGGGGATCCTACGAGCAGTACTTC,CASRATGGSYEQYF
TRBJ2-5,TRBV19,NA,NA,TGTGCCAGTAGTATTCTTTGGCGGGAGACCCAGTACTTC,CASSILWRETQYF
TRBJ1-2,TRBV4-3,NA,NA,TGCGCCAGCAGCCAAGGGGCACAGGACCTCTATGGCTACACCTTC,CASSQGAQDLYGYTF
TRBJ1-2,TRBV5-1,NA,NA,TGCGCCAGCAGCTTGCGGGTGGACGGAAAGTATGGCTACACCTTC,CASSLRVDGKYGYTF
TRBJ1-2,TRBV29-1,NA,TRBD1,TGCAGCGTGGACAGGGTAGACTATGGCTACACCTTC,CSVDRVDYGYTF
TRBJ1-2,TRBV7-9,NA,NA,TGTGCCAGCAGCAAGGGTAGAAACTATGGCTACACCTTC,CASSKGRNYGYTF
TRBJ1-5,TRBV6-6,NA,TRBD1,TGTGCCAGTTCCAGGGGGCCGGACAATCAGCCCCAGCATTTT,CASSRGPDNQPQHF
TRBJ2-2,TRBV27,NA,NA,TGTGCCAGCAGTTTTCAGGGTAGCAACACCGGGGAGCTGTTTTTT,CASSFQGSNTGELFF
TRBJ2-2,TRBV29-1,NA,TRBD1,TGCAGCGTGCGGGGACAGGGGAGGTCCGGGGAGCTGTTTTTT,CSVRGQGRSGELFF
TRBJ1-1,TRBV10-3,NA,NA,TGTGCCATCAGCCATAGGAACACTGAAGCTTTCTTT,CAISHRNTEAFF
TRBJ2-1,TRBV7-3,NA,TRBD2,TGTGCCAGCAGCCTGACTAGCGGGGGGCCTTACAATGAGCAGTTCTTC,CASSLTSGGPYNEQFF
TRBJ2-3,TRBV9,NA,TRBD1,TGTGCCAGCAGCCCGGACAGGCTATCTAGCACAGATACGCAGTATTTT,CASSPDRLSSTDTQYF
TRBJ2-7,TRBV9,few,TRBD1,TGTGCCAGCAGCGCGGCCCCAGGGGGCGAGCAGTACTTC,CASSAAPGGEQYF
TRBJ2-7,TRBV16,NA,NA,TGTGCCAGCAGCCAATCGCATCAGGGAGCCACCTACGAGCAGTACTTC,CASSQSHQGATYEQYF
TRBJ2-7,TRBV6-6,NA,NA,TGTGCCAGCAGCGAGAACAGGGTTTCCTACGAGCAGTACTTC,CASSENRVSYEQYF
TRBJ2-1,TRBV7-2,few,NA,TGTGCCAGCAGCTTAGGTAGTTGGTATGAGCAGTTCTTC,CASSLGSWYEQFF
TRBJ1-5,TRBV2,NA,NA,TGTGCCAGCAGTGGGGGTGGGGGTCGGCAGCCCCAGCATTTT,CASSGGGGRQPQHF
TRBJ1-4,TRBV18,NA,NA,TGTGCCAGCTCACCACGGACAGATGATGAAAAACTGTTTTTT,CASSPRTDDEKLFF
TRBJ2-7,TRBV30,NA,NA,TGTGCCTGGAGTGTGAGACAGTTGGGCTACGAGCAGTACTTC,CAWSVRQLGYEQYF
TRBJ1-5,TRBV7-2,NA,TRBD1,TGTGCCAGCAGTACAGGGGATGCAAATCAGCCCCAGCATTTT,CASSTGDANQPQHF
TRBJ2-1,TRBV19,few,TRBD2,TGTGCCAGTAGTTGGACTAGCGGGGGACACGGCTCCTACAATGAGCAGTTCTTC,CASSWTSGGHGSYNEQFF
TRBJ2-7,TRBV11-2,few,NA,TGTGCCAGCAGCTCAGACAACTACGAGCAGTACTTC,CASSSDNYEQYF
TRBJ2-7,TRBV5-6,once,TRBD1,TGTGCCAGCAGGCCCGGGACAGGGGGGGAGCAGTACTTC,CASRPGTGGEQYF
TRBJ2-3,TRBV27,NA,TRBD2,TGTGCCAGCAGTTTATTTGCGGGGGGCGCTACGCAGTATTTT,CASSLFAGGATQYF
TRBJ2-5,TRBV19,few,NA,TGTGCCAGTAGCCGAAATTTAGCGACGGGGACCCAGTACTTC,CASSRNLATGTQYF